The 27 T cell receptor beta chains given below trace back to one sample, sequenced in a study of T cells after yellow fever vaccination. TCRdb itself ran the 5' RACE reads through MiXCR, one entry per CDR3 protein. This table has roughly 120,000 distinct CDR3 sequences, 7.4% appearing once. Sequencing used CD4+ T cells sorted from PBMCs, obtained 9 to 11 days after the first yellow fever vaccination. All receptors come from a man younger than 30 who received the YFV17D yellow fever vaccine.

This clonotype showed up many times. The chain recombines TRBV7-2 with TRBJ1-5, with a weak D call TRBD1 (5 bases). Germline CDR1 reads SGHTA; CDR2 reads FQGNSA. V dropped 1 base and J dropped 5 bases, with 15 bases sitting between them. The CDR3 has 16 amino acids. The CDR3 loop reads CASSLVYQRDDQPQHF. CDR3 sequence (DNA): TGTGCCAGCAGCTTAGTTTATCAAAGGGACGATCAGCCCCAGCATTTT.

This clonotype was found many times. The CDR3 DNA reads TGTGCCAGCAGTTCCGCCCAAACAGACATTGAAGCTTTCTTT. Amino acids: CASSSAQTDIEAFF. The chain joins TRBV6-5 to TRBJ1-1, with D uncertain. Germline V gene data show CDR1 as MNHEY and CDR2 as SVGAGI. Trimming cost V 4 bases and J 7 bases, with 16 bases left between them. The CDR3 is 14 residues long.

The rearrangement uses TRBV4-3 and TRBJ2-7; D is possibly TRBD1 (5 bases). Trimming stripped 0 bases from V and 1 base from J, with 13 bases between. CDR3 length: 16 amino acids. The germline CDR1 and CDR2 sequences are LGHNA and YSLEER. The CDR3 coding sequence is TGCGCCAGCAGCCAAGATCGGCAGGGTCCATCCTACGAGCAGTACTTC. It encodes CASSQDRQGPSYEQYF.

This clonotype was picked up many times. The chain has TRBV4-3 and TRBJ1-4; tentative D call: TRBD1 (5 bases). V shed 5 bases and J shed 3 bases, with 13 bases lying between them. The CDR3 spans 15 residues. Germline V gene data show CDR1 as LGHNA and CDR2 as YSLEER. The CDR3 nucleotides read TGCGCCAGCAGCGGCAGGGCAGCGGCTAATGAAAAACTGTTTTTT. This translates into CASSGRAAANEKLFF.

This clonotype was detected many times. The V call is TRBV11-2, the J call TRBJ1-1, with TRBD1 as a possible D gene (5 bases). The CDR3 spans 19 residues. Per the germline V gene, CDR1 is SGHAT and CDR2 is FQNNGV. V was clipped by 1 base and J by 1 base, with 22 bases between them. CDR3 residues: CASSLVPARGRLKNTEAFF. In DNA, the CDR3 is TGTGCCAGCAGCTTAGTTCCCGCGCGGGGACGGTTAAAGAACACTGAAGCTTTCTTT.

CDR3 loop: CASSSGLAGETQYF. The DNA of the CDR3 is TGTGCCAGCAGCTCCGGACTAGCGGGGGAGACCCAGTACTTC. The gene calls are TRBV7-3 and TRBJ2-5, with 12 bases that match TRBD2. The CDR3 totals 14 residues. CDR1 and CDR2 from the germline V gene are SGHTA and FQGTGA. Trimming at V came to 4 bases and at J to 5 bases, leaving 2 bases not matched to a gene.

Many counts were recorded for this clonotype. V usage is TRBV7-2 and J usage is TRBJ2-3; the D call may be TRBD1 or TRBD2 (6 bases each). The CDR3 covers 14 residues. V lost 2 bases, J lost 6 bases, and 12 bases lay in between. The germline V gene has CDR1 SGHTA and CDR2 FQGNSA. CDR3 coding DNA: TGTGCCAGCAGCTTAACGTTCGGGGGCGATACGCAGTATTTT. Its translation: CASSLTFGGDTQYF. Supplemented by reference TRBV7-2 and TRBJ2-3, the full variable domain reads GAGVSQSPSNKVTEKGKDVELRCDPISGHTALYWYRQSLGQGLEFLIYFQGNSAPDKSGLPSDRFSAERTGGSVSTLTIQRTQQEDSAVYLCASSLTFGGDTQYFGPGTRLTVL.

This clonotype has ten or more counts. The rearrangement links TRBV7-2 to TRBJ1-1; 7 bases match TRBD1. The CDR3 extends over 13 amino acids. In germline, CDR1 is SGHTA, CDR2 FQGNSA. J lost 3 bases, V lost 5 bases, and 3 bases had no gene match. The CDR3, as DNA: TGTGCCAGCAGCCGGCAGGGGGACACTGAAGCTTTCTTT. Its translation is CASSRQGDTEAFF.

There are many counts of this clonotype. This chain links TRBV12-3 or TRBV12-4 with TRBJ2-1; 8 nucleotides line up with TRBD1. The V and J ends lost 7 bases and 5 bases, in that order; junction bases with no gene match: 4. The CDR3 has 13 amino acids. CDR3 sequence reads: CASTRTGNNEQFF. CDR3 DNA sequence: TGTGCCAGCACTCGGACAGGGAACAATGAGCAGTTCTTC.

This clonotype was observed many times. V and J are TRBV29-1 and TRBJ2-1, with D hard to call. Germline-derived CDR1 and CDR2 are SQVTM and ANQGSEA. V was trimmed by 7 bases and J by 2 bases, leaving 6 bases between them. The CDR3 extends over 11 amino acids. As DNA, the CDR3 is TGCAGCGCGCGTGCCTACAATGAGCAGTTCTTC. This translates into CSARAYNEQFF.

The gene calls are TRBV20-1 and TRBJ2-5; TRBD2 might be the D (6 bases). This CDR3 is 14 amino acids long. Trimming took off 6 bases at V and 5 bases at J, with 19 bases between the two ends. The germline gives CDR1 DFQATT, CDR2 SNEGSKA (reference sequence). This CDR3 reads CSAKTFGTLETQYF. The CDR3 coding sequence is TGCAGTGCCAAAACCTTCGGGACTCTGGAGACCCAGTACTTC.

This clonotype occurred many times. The chain links TRBV29-1 to TRBJ2-7; D unclear. Trimming shortened V by 7 bases and J by 4 bases, and 14 bases separated the two germline ends. This CDR3 is 12 amino acids long. Germline CDR1 is SQVTM and CDR2 is ANQGSEA. Here the CDR3 DNA reads TGCAGCGCCGGCACAAAGGGTTACGAGCAGTACTTC. Translated, it gives CSAGTKGYEQYF.

The table lists this clonotype with a few counts. The chain couples TRBV28 to TRBJ2-6; unclear D gene. The CDR3 runs 15 residues. The germline V gene has CDR1 MDHEN and CDR2 SYDVKM. V lost 5 bases to trimming and J lost 1 base, with 9 bases between them. The CDR3 DNA is TGTGCCAGCAGTCCTGCCGGGTCTGGGGCCAACGTCCTGACTTTC. Amino acids: CASSPAGSGANVLTF. Filled out from reference TRBV28 and TRBJ2-6, the complete variable domain reads DVKVTQSSRYLVKRTGEKVFLECVQDMDHENMFWYRQDPGLGLRLIYFSYDVKMKEKGDIPEGYSVSREKKERFSLILESASTNQTSMYLCASSPAGSGANVLTFGAGSRLTVL.

This clonotype has ten or more counts. V usage is TRBV20-1 and J usage is TRBJ1-2; D call uncertain. The CDR3 covers 11 residues. From germline, CDR1 is DFQATT and CDR2 SNEGSKA (reference sequence). Trimming stripped 0 bases from V and 8 bases from J, with 7 bases between. The CDR3 sequence: CSAREVLGYTF. The CDR3 DNA sequence: TGCAGTGCTAGAGAGGTTCTCGGCTACACCTTC.

In its sample, this clonotype was seen many times. This chain uses TRBV19 with TRBJ2-1, with TRBD1 matching over 7 bases. J was trimmed by 9 bases and V by 7 bases; bases with no gene match: 6. Germline CDR1 and CDR2: LNHDA and SQIVND (reference sequence). There are 12 residues in the CDR3. CDR3 sequence (DNA): TGTGCCAGTACACAGGGGCTGAGTGAGCAGTTCTTC. Translating gives CASTQGLSEQFF.

At least ten counts were recorded for this clonotype. The V gene is TRBV6-1, the J gene TRBJ2-2; 8 bases fit TRBD1. The CDR3 sequence is 14 residues long. Germline CDR1 reads MNHNS; CDR2 reads SASEGT. The V gene end was trimmed by 7 bases and the J gene end by 7 bases; junction bases not matched to a gene: 8. The CDR3 reads CASTPTGAGGELFF. CDR3 DNA: TGTGCCAGCACCCCGACAGGGGCTGGCGGGGAGCTGTTTTTT.

This clonotype was counted many times. The genes are TRBV20-1 and TRBJ2-7; 9 nucleotides agree with TRBD2. Trimming at V came to 2 bases and at J to 2 bases, leaving 1 base not matched to a gene. Germline V gene sequence: CDR1 DFQATT, CDR2 SNEGSKA (reference sequence). The CDR3 contains 13 residues. CDR3 DNA: TGCAGTGCTAGACCTAGCGGGGCCTACGAGCAGTACGTC. This gives the protein CSARPSGAYEQYV.

This clonotype has a count of ten or more. At one boundary the junction diverges from the germline segment, which might be a read error. The chain employs TRBV5-4 and TRBJ2-3; the match to TRBD2 covers 8 bases. Germline CDR1 SGHNT, CDR2 YYREEE (reference sequence). This CDR3 region has 14 residues. As DNA, the CDR3 is TGTGCCAGCAGCCCCGGGGGGGGGTTAGATGCGCAGTATTTT. Its translation is CASSPGGGLDAQYF.

This clonotype was seen many times. The CDR3, as DNA: TGTGCCAGCAGTTTATTATCGAACACTGAAGCTTTCTTT. This sequence encodes CASSLLSNTEAFF. The chain joins TRBV12-3 or TRBV12-4 to TRBJ1-1; D remains ambiguous. V was trimmed by 2 bases and J by 1 base, leaving 5 bases between them. The CDR3 is 13 amino acids.

This clonotype was seen more than once but under ten times. The chain joins TRBV7-9 to TRBJ2-4, with D possibly called TRBD1 or TRBD2 (5 bases each). The germline V gene has CDR1 SEHNR and CDR2 FQNEAQ (reference sequence). This CDR3 is built from 17 residues. With 3 bases removed from V and 1 base from J, the gap between germline ends came to 16 bases. The CDR3 region is CASSFPRGEWAKNIQYF. CDR3 bases: TGTGCCAGCAGCTTCCCCAGAGGGGAGTGGGCCAAAAACATTCAGTACTTC.

In its sample, this clonotype was seen many times. V is TRBV24-1 and J is TRBJ2-3, with 7 positions matching TRBD1. The CDR3 has 14 amino acids. V gave up 9 bases and J gave up 0 bases; unmatched junction bases: 5. Germline-derived CDR1 and CDR2 are KGHDR and SFDVKD. CDR3 residues: CATGTEHSTDTQYF. The CDR3 DNA is TGTGCCACCGGGACAGAGCATAGCACAGATACGCAGTATTTT.

This clonotype was recorded at least ten times. The J gene is TRBJ2-5, the V gene TRBV12-3 or TRBV12-4; unclear D gene. The CDR3 totals 12 residues. V lost 3 bases to trimming and J lost 5 bases, with 7 bases between them. CDR3 in amino acids: CASSFKLETQYF. CDR3 coding DNA: TGTGCCAGCAGTTTTAAGCTGGAGACCCAGTACTTC.

This clonotype appeared a few times. The chain uses TRBV30 and TRBJ2-1; TRBD2 might be the D (6 bases). The germline gives CDR1 GTSNPN, CDR2 SVGIG (reference sequence). V was cut by 3 bases and J by 7 bases, with 10 bases left in between. The CDR3 has 12 residues. Here the CDR3 reads CAWRARGNEQFF. The CDR3 DNA reads TGTGCCTGGAGGGCTCGGGGGAATGAGCAGTTCTTC.

This clonotype was seen many times. The CDR3 bases are TGTGCCAGCAGCTTCAACAGGGGGCAAGCTTTCTTT. Protein: CASSFNRGQAFF. V and J are TRBV27 and TRBJ1-1, with 9 bases identical to TRBD1. This CDR3 spans 12 amino acids. Germline CDR1 reads MNHEY; CDR2 reads SMNVEV (reference sequence). With V trimmed by 6 bases and J by 9 bases, 5 bases remained unmatched.

This clonotype was counted many times. The chain has TRBV11-1 and TRBJ2-3; unclear D gene. CDR1 is SGHAT and CDR2 is FQDESV in the germline V gene (reference sequence). The germline V and J ends were trimmed by 0 bases and 4 bases, with 20 bases remaining between them. There are 18 residues in the CDR3. The CDR3: CASSLARTGLWHPDTQYF. CDR3 bases: TGTGCCAGCAGCTTAGCCCGGACGGGTTTGTGGCACCCAGATACGCAGTATTTT.

This clonotype showed up many times. The chain joins TRBV6-1 to TRBJ2-2; TRBD2 might be the D (6 bases). The V gene's germline CDR1 is MNHNS and CDR2 SASEGT. V dropped 3 bases and J dropped 3 bases, with 11 bases sitting between them. This CDR3 region has 15 residues. In DNA, the CDR3 is TGTGCCAGCAGTGATAGGGACTGGGACACCGGGGAGCTGTTTTTT. Amino acids: CASSDRDWDTGELFF.

This clonotype was observed at least ten times. The gene calls are TRBV6-6 and TRBJ1-2; D ambiguous. This CDR3 spans 11 amino acids. The V end lost 2 bases, the J end lost 8 bases, and 6 bases lay between the germline ends. CDR1 and CDR2 (germline): MNHNY, SVGAGI (reference sequence). CDR3 sequence reads: CASSYQQGYTF. In DNA, the CDR3 is TGTGCCAGCAGTTACCAGCAGGGCTACACCTTC.